What follows describes a single TCR beta chain. Its antigen is not identified. This sample was included in a study of long-term antiretroviral therapy in people with HIV. Study-wide points: Comparison with controls showed narrower CDR3 length ranges in HIV repertoires. Repertoire dominance by clones expanded before ART was seen at all time points.

The V gene end was trimmed by 5 bases and the J gene end by 2 bases; junction bases not matched to a gene: 13. Looked up from germline, CDR1 is SEHNR and CDR2 is FQNEAQ (reference sequence). CDR3 length: 18 amino acids. The libraries were made with immunoSEQ v3.0 at survey level. The repertoire was sequenced with immunoSEQ multiplex PCR; TCRdb's copy has only in-frame clones and lacks some. The sample has more than 15,000 clones, roughly 73% seen once; the top ten hold 7.8%. Sequencing was performed on unsorted PBMCs, taken at the start of antiretroviral therapy, before treatment. The chain carries TRBV7-9 and TRBJ2-3, with 10 bases that match TRBD2. This receptor was taken from a woman between 35 and 50 years old with HIV. The CDR3 DNA reads as TGTGCCAGCAGCCCGGCGGTCGTAGCGGGGGGTCTCACAGATACGCAGTATTTT. It encodes CASSPAVVAGGLTDTQYF. The full variable domain, with the rest looked up from reference TRBV7-9 and TRBJ2-3, is DTGVSQNPRHKITKRGQNVTFRCDPISEHNRLYWYRQTLGQGPEFLTYFQNEAQLEKSRLLSDRFSAERPKGSFSTLEIQRTEQGDSAMYLCASSPAVVAGGLTDTQYFGPGTRLTVL.